Following are 18 T cell receptor beta chains from one sample sequenced in a study of shared clonotypes between healthy human individuals. TCRdb's table, derived via immunoSEQ multiplex PCR, lists solely in-frame clones and lacks some. The sample lists approximately 2.5 million clones, approximately 92% occurring once. The sequenced sample consisted of naive CD4+ T cells sorted from blood. Indicated subset: CD45RA+ positively selected. The receptor set was obtained from a man younger than 35 in good health.

The chain uses TRBV5-1 and TRBJ2-3; D is perhaps TRBD1 (6 bases). Trimming removed 1 base at V and 4 bases at J, with 10 bases between. The CDR3 spans 14 residues. In germline, CDR1 is SGHRS, CDR2 YFSETQ. The CDR3 protein is CASSLPGAADTQYF. DNA for the CDR3: TGCGCCAGCAGCTTGCCAGGGGCTGCAGATACGCAGTATTTT.

The J gene is TRBJ2-2, the V gene TRBV11-3; 7 bases map to TRBD2. J was trimmed by 5 bases and V by 3 bases; bases with no gene match: 9. CDR3 length equals 16 residues. Germline V gene data show CDR1 as SGHNT and CDR2 as YENEEA. Written as DNA, the CDR3 is TGTGCCAGCAGCTTTAGCCACTGGGGGGGAACCGGGGAGCTGTTTTTT. It encodes CASSFSHWGGTGELFF.

The chain has TRBV5-1 and TRBJ1-2; D is unclear. Per the germline V gene, CDR1 is SGHRS and CDR2 is YFSETQ. This CDR3 comprises 13 residues. The ends were cut back, 3 bases at V and 1 base at J, with 7 bases in the middle. The DNA of the CDR3 is TGCGCCAGCAGCTCCGCGTATAACTATGGCTACACCTTC. This translates into CASSSAYNYGYTF. Full variable domain (remainder filled in from reference TRBV5-1 and TRBJ1-2): KAGVTQTPRYLIKTRGQQVTLSCSPISGHRSVSWYQQTPGQGLQFLFEYFSETQRNKGNFPGRFSGRQFSNSRSEMNVSTLELGDSALYLCASSSAYNYGYTFGSGTRLTVV.

This clone was seen a single time. The chain has TRBV7-8 and TRBJ1-5; D is unresolved. CDR1 is SGHVS, CDR2 FQNEAQ, per germline. The CDR3 spans 13 residues. V was clipped by 5 bases and J by 3 bases, with 8 bases between them. CDR3 residues: CASSRNANQPQHF. The CDR3 nucleotides are TGTGCCAGCAGCCGAAACGCCAATCAGCCCCAGCATTTT.

The V gene is TRBV30, the J gene TRBJ1-2, with D hard to call. The CDR3 has 13 amino acids. The ends were cut back, 2 bases at V and 4 bases at J, with 11 bases in the middle. The germline CDR1 and CDR2 sequences are GTSNPN and SVGIG (reference sequence). The CDR3 region has the DNA TGTGCCTGGAGTAAAGGACCTACCTATGGCTACACCTTC. Translated, it gives CAWSKGPTYGYTF.

In nucleotides, the CDR3 is TGTGCCAGCAGCTTGGTTTTGGCAGCGAACACTGAAGCTTTCTTT. This codes for CASSLVLAANTEAFF. The genes are TRBV11-2 and TRBJ1-1; unclear D gene. V dropped 3 bases and J dropped 1 base, with 12 bases sitting between them. Looked up from germline, CDR1 is SGHAT and CDR2 is FQNNGV. The CDR3 is 15 residues long.

This clone has just one count. The same CDR3 also results from other DNA sequences found in this sample. This chain joins TRBV10-3 and TRBJ2-5; TRBD2 aligns across 14 bases. The CDR3 length is 16 residues. Germline-derived CDR1 and CDR2 are ENHRY and SYGVKD. V lost 5 bases to trimming and J lost 2 bases; unmatched junction nucleotides: 4. This CDR3 is CAISPGLAGGQETQYF. CDR3 coding DNA: TGTGCCATCAGTCCCGGACTAGCGGGGGGACAAGAGACCCAGTACTTC.

CDR3 nucleotide sequence: TGTGCCAGCAATTGGGACAGCAATCAGCCCCAGCATTTT. Protein: CASNWDSNQPQHF. The chain links TRBV6-6 to TRBJ1-5, with D maybe TRBD1 (5 bases). Germline assignment: CDR1 MNHNY and CDR2 SVGAGI (reference sequence). Trimming left V 7 bases short and J 1 base short, with 8 bases between. This CDR3 is built from 13 residues.

The CDR3 bases are TGTGCCACCCTGGGCAGGGTAAATCAGCCCCAGCATTTT. This sequence encodes CATLGRVNQPQHF. This chain links TRBV6-1 with TRBJ1-5; weak D call: TRBD1 (5 bases). Looked up from germline, CDR1 is MNHNS and CDR2 is SASEGT. V shed 10 bases and J shed 4 bases, with 14 bases lying between them. The CDR3 has 13 residues.

The CDR3 DNA follows: TGTGCCAGCAGGAGGGAACCGGGACAGGGAGGATCACCCCTCCACTTT. Amino acids: CASRREPGQGGSPLHF. The V call is TRBV2, the J call TRBJ1-6; 9 positions match TRBD1. Germline V gene sequence: CDR1 SNHLY, CDR2 FYNNEI. The CDR3 length is 16 residues. Trimming took 6 bases from V and 10 from J; bases not matched to a gene: 13.

V and J are TRBV2 and TRBJ1-2; D is uncertain. The CDR3 contains 14 residues. CDR1 is SNHLY, CDR2 FYNNEI, per germline. The germline V and J ends were trimmed by 2 bases and 4 bases, with 11 bases remaining between them. The CDR3 bases are TGTGCCAGCAGTGAAAAACATGGGTTCTATGGCTACACCTTC. This sequence encodes CASSEKHGFYGYTF.

The chain employs TRBV19 and TRBJ2-7, with D perhaps TRBD1 (6 bases). V was clipped by 5 bases and J by 0 bases, with 14 bases between them. Germline CDR1 reads LNHDA; CDR2 reads SQIVND (reference sequence). This CDR3 has 15 residues. CDR3 sequence (DNA): TGTGCCAGTAGTCTCCGGACAGACAGCTCCTACGAGCAGTACTTC. Protein: CASSLRTDSSYEQYF.

The chain combines TRBV29-1 with TRBJ2-1, with TRBD2 matching over 14 bases. The CDR3 has 13 amino acids. Unmatched junction bases numbered 3, after V lost 7 bases and J lost 7 bases. Germline V gene sequence: CDR1 SQVTM, CDR2 ANQGSEA. The CDR3 DNA reads as TGCAGCGCAGGACTAGCGGGGGGAAATGAGCAGTTCTTC. It codes for CSAGLAGGNEQFF.

The V and J genes are TRBV6-6 and TRBJ2-7; 7 bases agree with TRBD1. There are 12 residues in the CDR3. The germline V gene encodes CDR1 MNHNY and CDR2 SVGAGI (reference sequence). V gave up 0 bases and J gave up 12 bases; unmatched junction bases: 5. CDR3 residues: CASSYSMGQMYF. DNA for the CDR3: TGTGCCAGCAGTTACTCGATGGGACAGATGTACTTC.

The chain couples TRBV7-9 to TRBJ2-5; 15 bases line up with TRBD2. CDR1 and CDR2 (germline): SEHNR, FQNEAQ (reference sequence). The trim removed 5 bases at V and 5 bases at J, leaving 9 bases unmatched. The CDR3 has 17 residues. The CDR3 nucleotides read TGTGCCAGCAGCCAACGCTCCGGGACTAGCGGGAGGGAGACCCAGTACTTC. Translating gives CASSQRSGTSGRETQYF.

Written as DNA, the CDR3 is TGTGCCAGCAGCTACAGGGGGCCCACTGAAGCTTTCTTT. Amino acid sequence: CASSYRGPTEAFF. The chain employs TRBV6-6 and TRBJ1-1, with 9 bases aligning to TRBD1. This CDR3 comprises 13 residues. Germline lookup yields CDR1 MNHNY and CDR2 SVGAGI (reference sequence). Trimming at V came to 6 bases and at J to 4 bases, leaving 3 bases not matched to a gene.

The V call is TRBV18, the J call TRBJ1-1; TRBD1 matches at 7 bases. The junction had 6 bases not matched to a gene; V was cut back by 4 bases and J by 7 bases. CDR1 and CDR2 (germline): KGHSH, LQKENI. This CDR3 is 13 amino acids long. The CDR3 sequence is CASSRGTDLEAFF. In DNA form, the CDR3 reads TGTGCCAGCTCACGTGGGACAGACCTTGAAGCTTTCTTT.

The rearrangement joins TRBV11-2 to TRBJ2-2; no firm D call. The germline V and J ends were trimmed by 1 base and 1 base, with 7 bases remaining between them. There are 15 residues in the CDR3. CDR1 and CDR2 (germline): SGHAT, FQNNGV. The CDR3 region has the DNA TGTGCCAGCAGCTTAGTGGCCGGGAACACCGGGGAGCTGTTTTTT. Amino acids: CASSLVAGNTGELFF. The entire variable domain, with the rest obtained from reference TRBV11-2 and TRBJ2-2, is as follows: EAGVAQSPRYKIIEKRQSVAFWCNPISGHATLYWYQQILGQGPKLLIQFQNNGVVDDSQLPKDRFSAERLKGVDSTLKIQPAKLEDSAVYLCASSLVAGNTGELFFGEGSRLTVL.